This TCR beta chain was sequenced during a study of blood T cell repertoires in COVID-19. The V gene end was trimmed by 10 bases and the J gene end by 8 bases; junction bases not matched to a gene: 10. Germline-derived CDR1 and CDR2 are MNHEY and SVGAGI. The CDR3 spans 13 residues. Original handling: Nucleated cell counts were estimated from reference gene primer amplification. Sequencing was performed with immunoSEQ multiplex PCR; in TCRdb, only in-frame clones are kept and a portion is missing. The DNA gave D and trimming, while V, J and clone size come from that table. Of 120,000 to 150,000 clones detected, 80% appear once; the ten largest clones hold 10% to 15%.

This TCR came from a man between 60 and 75 years old with active or convalescent COVID-19. The sequencing sample was made of peripheral blood. V usage is TRBV6-5 and J usage is TRBJ2-1; 8 bases align to TRBD2. The CDR3 region is CATARAGDYEQFF. CDR3 DNA sequence: TGTGCCACCGCGCGAGCGGGAGATTATGAGCAGTTCTTC.